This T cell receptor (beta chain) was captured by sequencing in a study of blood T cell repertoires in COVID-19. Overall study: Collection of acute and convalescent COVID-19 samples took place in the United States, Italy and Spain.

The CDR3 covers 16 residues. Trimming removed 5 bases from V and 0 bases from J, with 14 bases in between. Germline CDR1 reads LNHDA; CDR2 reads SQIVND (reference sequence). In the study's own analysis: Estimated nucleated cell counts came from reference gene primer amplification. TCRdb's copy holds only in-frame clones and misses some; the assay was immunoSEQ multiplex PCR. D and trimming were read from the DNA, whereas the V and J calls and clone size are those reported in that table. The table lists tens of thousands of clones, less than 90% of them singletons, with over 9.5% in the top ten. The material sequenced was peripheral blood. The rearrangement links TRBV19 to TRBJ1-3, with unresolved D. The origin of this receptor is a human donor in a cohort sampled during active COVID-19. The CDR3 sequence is CASSPPYTRSGNTIYF. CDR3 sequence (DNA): TGTGCCAGTAGTCCCCCTTACACCCGCTCTGGAAACACCATATATTTT.